The rows below give T cell receptor beta chains drawn from one sample of a study of vaccination effects on CD4 cells after COVID-19. Antigen specificity for these receptors is unknown. Method: immunoSEQ multiplex PCR; TCRdb's copy keeps in-frame clones and lacks some. The sample has 72,000 or so clones, about 67% seen once. The sample here was CD4+ T cells from PBMCs cultured without peptide, taken after COVID-19 vaccination. The source is a human donor who received a COVID-19 vaccine. The conserved cysteine and the conserved F or W are not part of the CDR3 here. The order of the fields is CDR3 protein, V gene, clone size. The size entry is marked missing in some rows and otherwise reads once, few, many or a size class.

CDR3 protein: AWSIGYNQPQH
V gene: TRBV30
clone size: NA

CDR3 protein: ASSFPGTYNEQF
V gene: TRBV5-1
clone size: NA

CDR3 protein: ASSQYVSKTGRIASGNTIY
V gene: TRBV23-1
clone size: few

CDR3 protein: ASSGQGGDTEAF
V gene: TRBV7-3
clone size: few

CDR3 protein: ASSFWGAGGNTIY
V gene: TRBV5-5
clone size: NA

CDR3 protein: ASSQPGHQETQY
V gene: TRBV3-1/TRBV3-2
clone size: NA

CDR3 protein: ASSLAGTDGYT
V gene: TRBV7-9
clone size: few

CDR3 protein: ASSLPTGTASGNTIY
V gene: TRBV28
clone size: NA

CDR3 protein: ASSRIGFTEAF
V gene: TRBV7-2
clone size: NA

CDR3 protein: ASSLGEGAPNTEAF
V gene: TRBV5-1
clone size: NA

CDR3 protein: ASSFLWGDTQY
V gene: TRBV5-6
clone size: few

CDR3 protein: ASSSGFGGMNTEAF
V gene: TRBV7-3
clone size: NA

CDR3 protein: ASSLGQGNGAEKLF
V gene: TRBV6-5
clone size: NA

CDR3 protein: ATSDARTGDNQPQH
V gene: TRBV24-1
clone size: few

CDR3 protein: ASSIDRDRGETQY
V gene: TRBV19
clone size: NA

CDR3 protein: ASKGGVQQLSTDTQY
V gene: TRBV2
clone size: NA

CDR3 protein: ASSPNQPPDTQY
V gene: TRBV28
clone size: NA

CDR3 protein: ARDYNRGGNQPQH
V gene: TRBV23-1
clone size: once

CDR3 protein: ASRGDRGYNEQF
V gene: TRBV6-5
clone size: NA

CDR3 protein: ASSAQMSDTIY
V gene: TRBV9
clone size: NA

CDR3 protein: ASSIQGVGTGELF
V gene: TRBV19
clone size: NA

CDR3 protein: ASSLEAASYNEQF
V gene: TRBV5-5
clone size: NA

CDR3 protein: ASSVWGLADLQETQY
V gene: TRBV9
clone size: NA

CDR3 protein: ASSQWDRVGGELF
V gene: TRBV23-1
clone size: NA

CDR3 protein: ASSLDRGTEAF
V gene: TRBV4-1
clone size: NA

CDR3 protein: ASSAESWVTEAF
V gene: TRBV6-6
clone size: NA

CDR3 protein: ASSLAKGNGYT
V gene: TRBV7-2
clone size: NA

CDR3 protein: ASRFAGIRTDTQY
V gene: TRBV5-1
clone size: NA

CDR3 protein: ASSETGTGIYGYT
V gene: TRBV7-3
clone size: NA

CDR3 protein: ASSLTPDRKTQY
V gene: TRBV5-1
clone size: NA

CDR3 protein: AWSVRDRVYTEAF
V gene: TRBV30
clone size: NA

CDR3 protein: ATSEQGSYGYT
V gene: TRBV24-1
clone size: NA

CDR3 protein: AISGTGGGNQPQH
V gene: TRBV10-3
clone size: NA

CDR3 protein: ASQRHGGRTY
V gene: TRBV2
clone size: few

CDR3 protein: AWSAQGLGGYT
V gene: TRBV30
clone size: NA

CDR3 protein: ASSLAGYTEAF
V gene: TRBV12-3/TRBV12-4
clone size: few

CDR3 protein: ASSQTVAGGYT
V gene: TRBV3-1/TRBV3-2
clone size: NA